The entry below gives a single T cell receptor beta chain sequence along with its context. The specificity of this receptor is unknown. No qualities accompany the bases; no much larger clone lies one base away. This sample stems from a study of blood T cell repertoires in COVID-19 (dated by TCRdb to about 2020). A note on the overall study: Samples covering the acute and convalescent phases of COVID-19 were provided by collaborators in the United States, Italy and Spain. A freely available public database, intended as a resource for researchers studying the immune response to SARS-CoV-2, is where the repertoires were released. Where available, HLA class I and class II types were obtained from metadata supplied by the sample provider rather than from assay-based typing. The material from the prospective study consisted of cDNA or gDNA derived from T cells, B-cell-depleted T cells, or PBMCs. Samples came from the ongoing ImmuneRACE study (first 160 participants) plus 1,254 subjects from 6 global collaborators. Sample metadata almost always included a de-identified subject ID, COVID-19 status, age in years and sex. Deeply sampled blood TCRbeta repertoires from subjects exposed to, actively infected with, or recovered from COVID-19 were included in the dataset. On the study overall, not on this receptor specifically: Clinical and demographic metadata were provided uncurated, with the amount varying by source and participant.

TCRbeta CDR3 regions were amplified from genomic DNA by means of the immunoSEQ Assay, a bias-controlled multiplex PCR. The original methods were these. Nucleated cell counts per sample were estimated from amplification of reference gene primers within the assay. To quantify the absolute abundance of each unique TCRbeta CDR3 rearrangement, sequence reads were collapsed and filtered. For each sample, productive Simpson clonality was calculated as the square root of Simpson's diversity index across productive rearrangements. TCRdb holds this immuneACCESS table with in-frame rearrangements only. Some clones are missing; in checked studies, unresolved V genes explain under half, and the rest has no known cause. That table supplies the V and J calls and clone size; D and trimming were determined from the DNA. The sample profile shows tens of thousands of clones; about 89% of them were found once. Jointly, the top ten make up approximately 0.4% of the sample.

The collaborating institutions used their own protocols to collect whole blood in K2EDTA tubes. For TCRbeta analysis, collaborators shipped samples in one of three forms: frozen whole blood, isolated PBMCs, or DNA extracted from either of those sample types. The CDR3 has 14 amino acids, counting the end cysteine and phenylalanine. Just CDR3 DNA is preserved here, 42 bases in frame from base 1. Sequences LNHDA (CDR1) and SQIVND (CDR2) are obtained from the germline V gene (reference sequence). For this chain, trimming is 3 bases at the V end and 4 bases at the J end, and the number of junction bases without a gene match is 4.

The sequenced material came from peripheral blood. This chain is built from TRBV19 and TRBJ1-1, and 8 junctional nucleotides match TRBD1. This receptor was identified in a human donor in a cohort sampled during active COVID-19. The CDR3 corresponds to CASSIQGAGTEAFF. The DNA sequence is TGTGCCAGTAGTATCCAGGGGGCGGGCACTGAAGCTTTCTTT.